The 6 T cell receptor beta chains given below trace back to one sample, sequenced in a study of cytomegalovirus exposure and HLA in healthy donors. PCR involved 60 Vbeta and 13 Jbeta primers. The assay was immunoSEQ multiplex PCR, and TCRdb's table has in-frame clones only and misses some. The top ten clones hold less than 9% of a sample with about 170,000 clones, roughly 80% of them seen once. The sequenced material came from PBMCs. All receptors come from a man aged 25 to 45 in good health and CMV-seropositive.

This chain links TRBV7-2 with TRBJ2-5; D perhaps matches TRBD1 (6 bases). The CDR3 is 16 amino acids. CDR1 and CDR2 from the germline V gene are SGHTA and FQGNSA. Trimming shortened V by 1 base and J by 5 bases, and 17 bases separated the two germline ends. CDR3 nucleotides: TGTGCCAGCAGCTTAGACGGCCAGGGGATAGGGGAGACCCAGTACTTC. Protein sequence: CASSLDGQGIGETQYF.

The chain couples TRBV5-1 to TRBJ2-3; D gene ambiguous. The CDR3 runs to 12 residues. The V gene's germline CDR1 is SGHRS and CDR2 YFSETQ. Between the trimmed V and J ends, which lost 5 bases and 2 bases, there was a span of 6 bases. The CDR3 nucleotides read TGCGCCAGCAGTTACAACACAGATACGCAGTATTTT. This gives the protein CASSYNTDTQYF.

The chain is built from TRBV19 and TRBJ1-5, with D possibly being TRBD1 (5 bases). Trimming pared 5 bases from V and 2 bases from J, leaving 13 bases between. The length of the CDR3 is 15 residues. Germline V gives CDR1 LNHDA, CDR2 SQIVND (reference sequence). The CDR3 coding sequence is TGTGCCAGTAGTTCCCAGGGTCGAGGCAATCAGCCCCAGCATTTT. Protein: CASSSQGRGNQPQHF.

This chain joins TRBV10-3 and TRBJ1-2, with a tentative D call TRBD1 (6 bases). Deletions cut 10 bases from V and 4 bases from J, with 19 bases between. Per germline, CDR1 ENHRY and CDR2 SYGVKD. CDR3 length: 14 amino acids. The CDR3: CATNSGTGTYGYTF. Written as DNA, the CDR3 is TGTGCCACCAACTCCGGTACAGGGACCTATGGCTACACCTTC.

The genes are TRBV2 and TRBJ1-2; 8 bases map to TRBD1. The J segment lost 4 bases and the V segment lost 7 bases, leaving 8 bases of the junction unmatched. The CDR3 is 14 amino acids. Germline V lookup: CDR1 SNHLY, CDR2 FYNNEI. The CDR3 sequence: CASIRDRQPYGYTF. In DNA, the CDR3 is TGTGCCAGCATCCGGGACAGGCAACCCTATGGCTACACCTTC.

This clone was recorded only once. J is TRBJ1-1 and V is TRBV10-2, with 7 nucleotides matching TRBD1. V gave up 1 base and J gave up 6 bases; unmatched junction bases: 8. Per the germline V gene, CDR1 is WSHSY and CDR2 is SAAADI. There are 15 residues in the CDR3. The CDR3 spells CASSELAGGQPEAFF. The CDR3 region has the DNA TGCGCCAGCAGTGAGTTAGCAGGGGGACAACCTGAAGCTTTCTTT.